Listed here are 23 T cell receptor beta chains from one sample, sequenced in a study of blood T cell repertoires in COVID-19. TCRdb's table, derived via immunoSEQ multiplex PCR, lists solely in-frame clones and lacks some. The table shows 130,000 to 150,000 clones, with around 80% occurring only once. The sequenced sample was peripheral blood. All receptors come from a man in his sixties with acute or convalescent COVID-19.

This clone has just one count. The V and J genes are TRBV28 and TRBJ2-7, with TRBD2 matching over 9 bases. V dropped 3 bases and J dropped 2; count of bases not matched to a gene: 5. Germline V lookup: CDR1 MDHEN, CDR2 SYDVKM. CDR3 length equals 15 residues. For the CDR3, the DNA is TGTGCCAGCAGTTTCGAGCTAGCGGGAACCTACGAGCAGTACTTC. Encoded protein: CASSFELAGTYEQYF.

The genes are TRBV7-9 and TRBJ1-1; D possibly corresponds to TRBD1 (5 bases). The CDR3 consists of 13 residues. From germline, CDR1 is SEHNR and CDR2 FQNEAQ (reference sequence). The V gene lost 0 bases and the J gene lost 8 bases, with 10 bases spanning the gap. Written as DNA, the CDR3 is TGTGCCAGCAGCTTAGCCGTGAACAGGGAAGCTTTCTTT. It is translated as CASSLAVNREAFF.

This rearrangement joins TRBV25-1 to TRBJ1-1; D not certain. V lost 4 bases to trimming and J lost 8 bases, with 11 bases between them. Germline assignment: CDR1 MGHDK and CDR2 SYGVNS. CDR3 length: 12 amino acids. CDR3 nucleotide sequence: TGTGCCAGCAGTGGCCCGAGGAGGGAAGCTTTCTTT. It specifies CASSGPRREAFF.

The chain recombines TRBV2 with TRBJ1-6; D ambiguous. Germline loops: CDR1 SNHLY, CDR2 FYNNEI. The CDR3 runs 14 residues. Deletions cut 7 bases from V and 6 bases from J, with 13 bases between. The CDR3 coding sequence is TGTGCCAGCAAGTTTGAGGTTTTTAATTCACCCCTCCACTTT. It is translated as CASKFEVFNSPLHF. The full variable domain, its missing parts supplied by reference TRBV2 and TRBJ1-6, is EPEVTQTPSHQVTQMGQEVILRCVPISNHLYFYWYRQILGQKVEFLVSFYNNEISEKSEIFDDQFSVERPDGSNFTLKIRSTKLEDSAMYFCASKFEVFNSPLHFGNGTRLTVT.

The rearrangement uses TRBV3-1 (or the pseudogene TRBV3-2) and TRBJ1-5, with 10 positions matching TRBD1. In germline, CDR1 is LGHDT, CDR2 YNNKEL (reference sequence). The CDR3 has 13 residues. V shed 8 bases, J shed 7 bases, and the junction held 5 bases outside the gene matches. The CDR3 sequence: CASRGTGDQPQHF. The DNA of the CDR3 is TGTGCCAGCCGTGGGACAGGGGACCAGCCCCAGCATTTT.

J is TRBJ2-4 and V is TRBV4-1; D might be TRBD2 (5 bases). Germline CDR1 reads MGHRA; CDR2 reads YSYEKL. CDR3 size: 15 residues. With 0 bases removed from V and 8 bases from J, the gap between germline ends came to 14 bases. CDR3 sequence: CASSQESTSADIQYF. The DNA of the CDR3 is TGCGCCAGCAGCCAAGAATCAACTAGTGCTGACATTCAGTACTTC.

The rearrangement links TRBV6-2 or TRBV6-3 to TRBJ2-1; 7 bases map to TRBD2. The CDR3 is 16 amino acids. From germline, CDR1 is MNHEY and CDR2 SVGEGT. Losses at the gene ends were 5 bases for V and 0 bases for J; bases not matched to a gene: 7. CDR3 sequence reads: CASSKRLADSYNEQFF. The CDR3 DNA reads TGTGCCAGCAGTAAGAGGCTAGCGGACTCCTACAATGAGCAGTTCTTC.

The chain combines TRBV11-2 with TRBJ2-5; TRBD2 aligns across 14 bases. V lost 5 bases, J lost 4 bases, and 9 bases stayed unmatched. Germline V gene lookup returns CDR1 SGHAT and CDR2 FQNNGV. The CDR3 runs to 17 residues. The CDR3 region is CASSLGGLAGVGETQYF. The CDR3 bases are TGTGCCAGCAGCCTAGGGGGACTAGCGGGAGTTGGAGAGACCCAGTACTTC.

CDR3 DNA: TGTGCCAGCAGCTTAGGAGGGGGAACTGTGTCACCCCTCCACTTT. It translates to CASSLGGGTVSPLHF. The chain has TRBV7-9 and TRBJ1-6; TRBD1 might be the D (6 bases). The ends were cut back, 1 base at V and 10 bases at J, with 14 bases in the middle. Germline values: CDR1 SEHNR, CDR2 FQNEAQ (reference sequence). The CDR3 loop spans 15 amino acids.

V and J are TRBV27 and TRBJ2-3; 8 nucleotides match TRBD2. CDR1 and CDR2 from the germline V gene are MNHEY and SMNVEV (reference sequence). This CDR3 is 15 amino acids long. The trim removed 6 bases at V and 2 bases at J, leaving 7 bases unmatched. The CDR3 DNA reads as TGTGCCAGCAGGTTAGCGGGGAGCACCACAGATACGCAGTATTTT. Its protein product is CASRLAGSTTDTQYF.

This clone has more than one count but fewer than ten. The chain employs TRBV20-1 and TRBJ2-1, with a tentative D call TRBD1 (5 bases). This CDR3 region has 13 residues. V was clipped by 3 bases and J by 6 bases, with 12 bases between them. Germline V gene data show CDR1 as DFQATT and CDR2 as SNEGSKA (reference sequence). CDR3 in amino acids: CSASLGDFNEQFF. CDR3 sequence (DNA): TGCAGTGCTAGTTTAGGGGATTTCAATGAGCAGTTCTTC.

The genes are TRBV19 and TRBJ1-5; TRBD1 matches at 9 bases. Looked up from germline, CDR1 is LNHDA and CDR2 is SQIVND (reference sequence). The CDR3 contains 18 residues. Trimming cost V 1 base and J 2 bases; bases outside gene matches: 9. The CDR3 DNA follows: TGTGCCAGTAGTATAGGAGGACAGGGGACACGGGGCAATCAGCCCCAGCATTTT. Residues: CASSIGGQGTRGNQPQHF.

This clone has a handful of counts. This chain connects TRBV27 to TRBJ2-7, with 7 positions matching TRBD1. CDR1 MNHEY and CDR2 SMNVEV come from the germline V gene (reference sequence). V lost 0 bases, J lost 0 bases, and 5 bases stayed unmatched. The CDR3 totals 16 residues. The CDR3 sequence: CASSLSKGTVSYEQYF. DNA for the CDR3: TGTGCCAGCAGTTTATCGAAAGGGACAGTCTCCTACGAGCAGTACTTC.

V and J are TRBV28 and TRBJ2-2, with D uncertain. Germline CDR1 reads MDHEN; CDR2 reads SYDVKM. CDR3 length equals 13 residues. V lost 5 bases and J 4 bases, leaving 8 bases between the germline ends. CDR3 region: CASSSFGTGELFF. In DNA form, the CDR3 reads TGTGCCAGCAGTAGCTTTGGCACCGGGGAGCTGTTTTTT.

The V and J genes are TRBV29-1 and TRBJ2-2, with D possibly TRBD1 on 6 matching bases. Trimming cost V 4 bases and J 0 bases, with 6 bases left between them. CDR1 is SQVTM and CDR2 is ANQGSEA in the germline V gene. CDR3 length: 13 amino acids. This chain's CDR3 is CSVGDTNTGELFF. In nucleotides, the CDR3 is TGCAGCGTTGGGGACACGAACACCGGGGAGCTGTTTTTT.

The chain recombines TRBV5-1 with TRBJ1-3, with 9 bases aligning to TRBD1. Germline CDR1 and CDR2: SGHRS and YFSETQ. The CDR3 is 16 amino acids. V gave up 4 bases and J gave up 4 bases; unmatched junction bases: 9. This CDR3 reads CASSPEGTGRGNTIYF. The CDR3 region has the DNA TGCGCCAGCAGCCCGGAGGGGACAGGGAGGGGAAACACCATATATTTT. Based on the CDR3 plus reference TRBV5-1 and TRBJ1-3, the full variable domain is KAGVTQTPRYLIKTRGQQVTLSCSPISGHRSVSWYQQTPGQGLQFLFEYFSETQRNKGNFPGRFSGRQFSNSRSEMNVSTLELGDSALYLCASSPEGTGRGNTIYFGEGSWLTVV.

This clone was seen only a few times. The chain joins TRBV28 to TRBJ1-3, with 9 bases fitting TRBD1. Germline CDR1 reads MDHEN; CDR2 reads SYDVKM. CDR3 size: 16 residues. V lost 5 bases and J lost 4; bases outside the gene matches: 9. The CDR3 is CASSTPGTGSGNTIYF. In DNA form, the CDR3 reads TGTGCCAGCAGTACCCCCGGGACAGGGTCCGGAAACACCATATATTTT.

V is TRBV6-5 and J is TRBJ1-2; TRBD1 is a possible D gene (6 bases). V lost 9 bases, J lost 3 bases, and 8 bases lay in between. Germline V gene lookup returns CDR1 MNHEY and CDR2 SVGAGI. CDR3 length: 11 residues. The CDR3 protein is CASRQDYGYTF. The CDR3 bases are TGTGCCAGTCGACAGGACTATGGCTACACCTTC.

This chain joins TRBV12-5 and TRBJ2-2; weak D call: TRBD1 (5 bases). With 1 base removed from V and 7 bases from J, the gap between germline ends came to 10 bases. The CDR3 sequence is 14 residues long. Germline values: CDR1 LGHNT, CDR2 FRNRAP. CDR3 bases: TGTGCTAGTGGTTTGGCCATAGGGGTCGGGGAGCTGTTTTTT. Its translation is CASGLAIGVGELFF.

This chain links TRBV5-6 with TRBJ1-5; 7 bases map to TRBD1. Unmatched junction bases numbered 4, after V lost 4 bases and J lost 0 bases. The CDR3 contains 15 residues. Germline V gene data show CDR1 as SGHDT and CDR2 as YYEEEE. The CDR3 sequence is CASSDGTVSNQPQHF. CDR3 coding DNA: TGTGCCAGCAGCGATGGGACAGTTAGCAATCAGCCCCAGCATTTT.

In DNA form, the CDR3 reads TGTGCCAGCAGCACAACTAGCGGGAACATGGAGCAGTTCTTC. Its protein product is CASSTTSGNMEQFF. The rearrangement links TRBV9 to TRBJ2-1, with TRBD2 matching 10 bases. With V trimmed by 4 bases and J by 10 bases, 8 bases remained unmatched. CDR1 and CDR2 from the germline V gene are SGDLS and YYNGEE. The CDR3 contains 14 residues.

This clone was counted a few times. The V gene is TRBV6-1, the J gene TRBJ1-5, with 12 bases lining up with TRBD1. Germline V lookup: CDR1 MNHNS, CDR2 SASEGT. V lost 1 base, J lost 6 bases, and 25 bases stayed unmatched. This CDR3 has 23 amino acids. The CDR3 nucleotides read TGTGCCAGCAGTGAAGGGGGGAGACCGAGGGACAGGGGGCTTTTTGTATTCCGTCAGCCCCAGCATTTT. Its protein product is CASSEGGRPRDRGLFVFRQPQHF.

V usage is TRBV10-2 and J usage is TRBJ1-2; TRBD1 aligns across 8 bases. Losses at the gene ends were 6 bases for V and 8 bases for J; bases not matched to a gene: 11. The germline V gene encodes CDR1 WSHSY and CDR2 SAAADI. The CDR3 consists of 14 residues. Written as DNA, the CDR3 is TGCGCCAGCAGCTATCAGGGGGCGGTGCTCGGCTACACCTTC. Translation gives CASSYQGAVLGYTF.